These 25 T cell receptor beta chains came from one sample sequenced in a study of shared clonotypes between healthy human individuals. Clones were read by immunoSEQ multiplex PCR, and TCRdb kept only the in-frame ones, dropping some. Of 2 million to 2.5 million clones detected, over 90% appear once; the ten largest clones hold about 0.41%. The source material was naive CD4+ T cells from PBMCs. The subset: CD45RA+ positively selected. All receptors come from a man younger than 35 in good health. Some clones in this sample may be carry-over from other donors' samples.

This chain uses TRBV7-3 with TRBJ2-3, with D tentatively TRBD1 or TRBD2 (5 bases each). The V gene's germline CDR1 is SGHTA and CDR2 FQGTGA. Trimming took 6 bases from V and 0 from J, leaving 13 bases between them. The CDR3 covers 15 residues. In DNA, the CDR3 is TGTGCCAGCAGTTTTGGAGGACAAAGCACAGATACGCAGTATTTT. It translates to CASSFGGQSTDTQYF. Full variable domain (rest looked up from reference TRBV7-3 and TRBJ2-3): GAGVSQTPSNKVTEKGKYVELRCDPISGHTALYWYRQSLGQGPEFLIYFQGTGAADDSGLPNDRFFAVRPEGSVSTLKIQRTERGDSAVYLCASSFGGQSTDTQYFGPGTRLTVL.

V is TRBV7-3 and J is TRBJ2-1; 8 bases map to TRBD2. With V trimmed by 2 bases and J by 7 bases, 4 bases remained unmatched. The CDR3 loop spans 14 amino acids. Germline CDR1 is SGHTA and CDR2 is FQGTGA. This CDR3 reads CASSLRASGNEQFF. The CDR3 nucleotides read TGTGCCAGCAGCTTACGGGCTAGCGGGAATGAGCAGTTCTTC.

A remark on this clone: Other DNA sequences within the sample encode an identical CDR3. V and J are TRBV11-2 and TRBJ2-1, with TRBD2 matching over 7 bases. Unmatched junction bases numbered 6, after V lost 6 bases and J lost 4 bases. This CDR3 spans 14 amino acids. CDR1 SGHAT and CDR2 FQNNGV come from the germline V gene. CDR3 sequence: CASSSLGGYNEQFF. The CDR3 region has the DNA TGTGCCAGCAGTTCCCTCGGGGGGTACAATGAGCAGTTCTTC.

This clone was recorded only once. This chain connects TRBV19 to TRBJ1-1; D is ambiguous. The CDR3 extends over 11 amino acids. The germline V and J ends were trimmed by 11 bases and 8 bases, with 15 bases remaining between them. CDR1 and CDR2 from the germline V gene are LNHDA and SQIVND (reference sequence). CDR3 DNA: TGTGCCGGTTTTAGCCGCGGGGAAGCTTTCTTT. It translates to CAGFSRGEAFF. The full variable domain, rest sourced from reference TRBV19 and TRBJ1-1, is DGGITQSPKYLFRKEGQNVTLSCEQNLNHDAMYWYRQDPGQGLRLIYYSQIVNDFQKGDIAEGYSVSREKKESFPLTVTSAQKNPTAFYLCAGFSRGEAFFGQGTRLTVV.

For the CDR3, the DNA is TGTGCCAGCAGCCTTCGGCTAGGGGAGACCCAGTACTTC. Amino acid sequence: CASSLRLGETQYF. The rearrangement links TRBV7-2 to TRBJ2-5, with no clear D. The CDR3 covers 13 residues. Germline CDR1 SGHTA, CDR2 FQGNSA. V lost 5 bases, J lost 5 bases, and 12 bases lay in between.

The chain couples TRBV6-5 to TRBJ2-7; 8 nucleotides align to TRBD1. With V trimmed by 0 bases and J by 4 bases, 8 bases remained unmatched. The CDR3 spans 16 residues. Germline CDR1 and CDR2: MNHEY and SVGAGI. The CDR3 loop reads CASSYSIGQGFYEQYF. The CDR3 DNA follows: TGTGCCAGCAGTTACTCTATCGGACAGGGTTTTTACGAGCAGTACTTC.

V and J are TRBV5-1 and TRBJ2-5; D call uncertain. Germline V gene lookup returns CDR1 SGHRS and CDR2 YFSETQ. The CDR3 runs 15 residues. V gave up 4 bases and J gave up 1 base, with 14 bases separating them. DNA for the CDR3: TGCGCCAGCAGCCCAGACGACCACCCCCAAGAGACCCAGTACTTC. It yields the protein CASSPDDHPQETQYF.

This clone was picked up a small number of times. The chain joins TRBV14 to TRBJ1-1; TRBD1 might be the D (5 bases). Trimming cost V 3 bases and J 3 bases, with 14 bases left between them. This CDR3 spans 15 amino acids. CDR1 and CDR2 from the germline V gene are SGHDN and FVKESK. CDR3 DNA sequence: TGTGCCAGCAGCCAGGCTGGGGGATCGTACACTGAAGCTTTCTTT. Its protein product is CASSQAGGSYTEAFF.

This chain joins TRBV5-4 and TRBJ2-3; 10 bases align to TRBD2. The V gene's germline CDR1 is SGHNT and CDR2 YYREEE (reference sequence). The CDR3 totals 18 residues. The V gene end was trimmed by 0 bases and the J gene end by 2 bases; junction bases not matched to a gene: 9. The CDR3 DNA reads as TGTGCCAGCAGCTTGGGACCCAGCGGGAGGGCCCTCACAGATACGCAGTATTTT. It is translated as CASSLGPSGRALTDTQYF.

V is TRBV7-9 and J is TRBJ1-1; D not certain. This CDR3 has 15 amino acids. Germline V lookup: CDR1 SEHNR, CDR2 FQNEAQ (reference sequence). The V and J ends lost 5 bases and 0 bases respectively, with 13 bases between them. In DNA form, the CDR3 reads TGTGCCAGCAGCCCTCTTGGGAGAATGAACACTGAAGCTTTCTTT. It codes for CASSPLGRMNTEAFF.

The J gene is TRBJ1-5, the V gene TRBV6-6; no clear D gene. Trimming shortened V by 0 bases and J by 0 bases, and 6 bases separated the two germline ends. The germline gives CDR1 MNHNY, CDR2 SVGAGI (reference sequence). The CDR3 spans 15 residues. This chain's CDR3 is CASSYSQDSNQPQHF. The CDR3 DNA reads TGTGCCAGCAGTTACTCACAAGATAGCAATCAGCCCCAGCATTTT.

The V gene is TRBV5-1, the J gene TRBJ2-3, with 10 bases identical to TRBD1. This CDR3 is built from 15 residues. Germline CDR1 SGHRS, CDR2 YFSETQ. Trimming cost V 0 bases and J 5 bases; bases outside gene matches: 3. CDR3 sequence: CASSLGDRGGDTQYF. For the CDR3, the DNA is TGCGCCAGCAGCTTGGGGGACAGGGGAGGAGATACGCAGTATTTT. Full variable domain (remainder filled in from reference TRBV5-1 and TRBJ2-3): KAGVTQTPRYLIKTRGQQVTLSCSPISGHRSVSWYQQTPGQGLQFLFEYFSETQRNKGNFPGRFSGRQFSNSRSEMNVSTLELGDSALYLCASSLGDRGGDTQYFGPGTRLTVL.

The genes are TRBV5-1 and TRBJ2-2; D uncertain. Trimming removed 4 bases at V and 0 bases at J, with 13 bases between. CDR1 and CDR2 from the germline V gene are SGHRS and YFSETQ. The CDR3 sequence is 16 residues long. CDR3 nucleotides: TGCGCCAGCAGCCCGGTAACTACCGCGAACACCGGGGAGCTGTTTTTT. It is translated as CASSPVTTANTGELFF.

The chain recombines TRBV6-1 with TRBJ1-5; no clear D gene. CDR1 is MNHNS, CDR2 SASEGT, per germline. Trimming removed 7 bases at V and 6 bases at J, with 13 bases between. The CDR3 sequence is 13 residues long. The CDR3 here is CASTLARGQPQHF. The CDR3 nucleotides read TGTGCCAGCACCTTGGCGCGGGGTCAGCCCCAGCATTTT.

CDR3 DNA sequence: TGTGCCAGCAGTGGCGGTTTGGAAAGCACAGATACGCAGTATTTT. Translating gives CASSGGLESTDTQYF. This sequence joins TRBV9 and TRBJ2-3; D is uncertain. V shed 5 bases and J shed 0 bases, with 13 bases lying between them. This CDR3 is 15 amino acids long. Germline CDR1 SGDLS, CDR2 YYNGEE.

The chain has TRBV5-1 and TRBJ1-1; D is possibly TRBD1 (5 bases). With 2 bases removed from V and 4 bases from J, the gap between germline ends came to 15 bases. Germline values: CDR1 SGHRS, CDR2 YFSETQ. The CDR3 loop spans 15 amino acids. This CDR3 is CASSFTGASGTEAFF. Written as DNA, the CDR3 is TGCGCCAGCAGCTTCACTGGGGCCTCCGGCACTGAAGCTTTCTTT.

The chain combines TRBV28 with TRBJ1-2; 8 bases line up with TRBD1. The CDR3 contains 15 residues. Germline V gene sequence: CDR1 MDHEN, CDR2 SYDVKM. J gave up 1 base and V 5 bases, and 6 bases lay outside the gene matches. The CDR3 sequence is CASSPRTGNNYGYTF. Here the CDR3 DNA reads TGTGCCAGCAGTCCTCGGACAGGGAATAACTATGGCTACACCTTC.

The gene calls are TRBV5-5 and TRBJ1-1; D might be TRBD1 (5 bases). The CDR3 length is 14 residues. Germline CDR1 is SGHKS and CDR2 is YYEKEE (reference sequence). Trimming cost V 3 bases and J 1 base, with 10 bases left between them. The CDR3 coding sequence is TGTGCCAGCAGCTCGGGACTAACGAACACTGAAGCTTTCTTT. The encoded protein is CASSSGLTNTEAFF.

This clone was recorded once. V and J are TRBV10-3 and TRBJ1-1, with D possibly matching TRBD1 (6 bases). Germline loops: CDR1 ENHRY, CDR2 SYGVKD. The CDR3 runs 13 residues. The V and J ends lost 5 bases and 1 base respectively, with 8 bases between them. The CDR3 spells CAISRQENTEAFF. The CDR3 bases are TGTGCCATCAGTCGACAGGAGAACACTGAAGCTTTCTTT.

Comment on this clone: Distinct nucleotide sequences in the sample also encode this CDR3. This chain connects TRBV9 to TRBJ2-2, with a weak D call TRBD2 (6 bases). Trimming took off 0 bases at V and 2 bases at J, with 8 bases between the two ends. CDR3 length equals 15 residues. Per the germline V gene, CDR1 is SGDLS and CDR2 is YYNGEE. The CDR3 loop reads CASSVEGLNTGELFF. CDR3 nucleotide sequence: TGTGCCAGCAGCGTAGAGGGACTTAACACCGGGGAGCTGTTTTTT.

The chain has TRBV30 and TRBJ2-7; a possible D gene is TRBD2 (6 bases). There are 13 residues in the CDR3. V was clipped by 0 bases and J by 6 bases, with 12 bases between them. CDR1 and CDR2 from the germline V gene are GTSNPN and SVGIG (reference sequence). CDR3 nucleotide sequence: TGTGCCTGGAGTGTACGGCGGGACGGCGAGCAGTACTTC. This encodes CAWSVRRDGEQYF.

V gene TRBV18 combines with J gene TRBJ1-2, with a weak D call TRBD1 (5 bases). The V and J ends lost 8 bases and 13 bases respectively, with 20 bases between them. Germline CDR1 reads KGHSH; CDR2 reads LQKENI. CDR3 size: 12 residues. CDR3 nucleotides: TGTGCCAGCACCGCTCTTGGGGGGGGATTCACCTTC. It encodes CASTALGGGFTF.

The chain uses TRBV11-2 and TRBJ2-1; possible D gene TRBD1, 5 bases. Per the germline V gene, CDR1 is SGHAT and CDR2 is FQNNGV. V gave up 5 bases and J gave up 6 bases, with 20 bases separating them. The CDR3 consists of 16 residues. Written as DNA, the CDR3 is TGTGCCAGCAGCAAATTCTTGGGGCAGTTAGGCAATGAGCAGTTCTTC. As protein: CASSKFLGQLGNEQFF.

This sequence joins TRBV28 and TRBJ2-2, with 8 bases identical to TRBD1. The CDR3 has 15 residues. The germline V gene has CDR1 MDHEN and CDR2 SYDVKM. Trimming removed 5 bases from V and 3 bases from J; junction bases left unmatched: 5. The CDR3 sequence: CASSAADRDTGELFF. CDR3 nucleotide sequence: TGTGCCAGCAGTGCCGCGGACAGGGACACCGGGGAGCTGTTTTTT.

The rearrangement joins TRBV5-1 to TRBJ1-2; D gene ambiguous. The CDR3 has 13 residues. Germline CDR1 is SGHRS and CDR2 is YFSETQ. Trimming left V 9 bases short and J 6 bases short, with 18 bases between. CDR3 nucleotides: TGCGCCACCAAACTTTACCAGTCGGATGGCTACACCTTC. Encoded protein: CATKLYQSDGYTF.